Each of the 26 T cell receptor beta chains below was sequenced from the same sample in a study of cytotoxic CD8 clonotypes in ibrutinib-treated CLL. The repertoire was sequenced with immunoSEQ multiplex PCR; TCRdb's copy has only in-frame clones and lacks some. The sample holds around 310,000 clones, 70% to 80% seen once. The material sequenced was PBMCs, taken before ibrutinib treatment. These receptors were obtained from a human donor with chronic lymphocytic leukemia.

The rearrangement joins TRBV4-3 to TRBJ1-2; D not resolved. Germline assignment: CDR1 LGHNA and CDR2 YSLEER. V was clipped by 0 bases and J by 4 bases, with 15 bases between them. This CDR3 is 16 amino acids long. This CDR3 is CASSQDWQIESYGYTF. CDR3 nucleotide sequence: TGCGCCAGCAGCCAAGATTGGCAGATAGAAAGCTATGGCTACACCTTC.

V gene TRBV9 combines with J gene TRBJ1-2; tentatively, D is TRBD1 (5 bases). The CDR3 has 15 amino acids. Germline CDR1 and CDR2: SGDLS and YYNGEE. The V and J ends lost 3 bases and 4 bases respectively, with 16 bases between them. The CDR3 nucleotides read TGTGCCAGCAGCGGGCCCGCGACAGCCCTCTATGGCTACACCTTC. Its translation is CASSGPATALYGYTF.

This sequence joins TRBV7-2 and TRBJ2-3; 8 positions agree with TRBD2. The V gene's germline CDR1 is SGHTA and CDR2 FQGNSA. This CDR3 comprises 15 residues. V was pared by 5 bases and J by 0 bases, with 4 bases of the junction left unmatched. The CDR3 DNA is TGTGCCAGCAGCATCACTAGCGGTAGCACAGATACGCAGTATTTT. Protein product: CASSITSGSTDTQYF.

The chain recombines TRBV19 with TRBJ1-5, with D unresolved. CDR3 length: 16 amino acids. CDR1 LNHDA and CDR2 SQIVND come from the germline V gene (reference sequence). Trimming left V 1 base short and J 0 bases short, with 10 bases between. The CDR3 loop is CASSIAKTYSNQPQHF. The CDR3 DNA reads TGTGCCAGTAGTATAGCCAAGACTTATAGCAATCAGCCCCAGCATTTT.

This clone was seen only once. V usage is TRBV18 and J usage is TRBJ2-3; TRBD2 matches at 10 bases. This CDR3 has 18 residues. V lost 0 bases to trimming and J lost 10 bases; unmatched junction nucleotides: 16. Germline CDR1 KGHSH, CDR2 LQKENI. DNA for the CDR3: TGTGCCAGCTCACCACCACATACGGCTAGCGGGAGAGGATTTTCGCAGTATTTT. Its protein is CASSPPHTASGRGFSQYF.

This chain joins TRBV6-6 and TRBJ1-1, with unresolved D. The CDR3 contains 12 residues. V gave up 6 bases and J gave up 4 bases, with 9 bases separating them. Germline-derived CDR1 and CDR2 are MNHNY and SVGAGI (reference sequence). The chain's CDR3 is CASRRVATEAFF. CDR3 nucleotides: TGTGCCAGCAGGAGGGTTGCCACTGAAGCTTTCTTT.

This clone showed up many times. This rearrangement joins TRBV11-2 to TRBJ2-7; no reliable D call. The CDR3 consists of 14 residues. V lost 4 bases, J lost 2 bases, and 12 bases lay in between. The germline gives CDR1 SGHAT, CDR2 FQNNGV. DNA of the CDR3: TGTGCCAGCAGCTCGCGTGGGGTGACCTACGAGCAGTACTTC. As protein: CASSSRGVTYEQYF.

This sequence joins TRBV21-1 and TRBJ2-2. TRBV21-1 constitutes a pseudogene. The CDR3 contains 15 residues. CDR3 DNA sequence: TGTGCCAGCAGCAAAGGGACCCAAAACACCGGGGAGCTGTTTTTT. Its protein is CASSKGTQNTGELFF.

This clone has only a few counts. The V gene is TRBV14, the J gene TRBJ2-7, with D perhaps TRBD2 (5 bases). The CDR3 consists of 12 residues. V lost 1 base and J lost 4, with 5 bases in between. Per germline, CDR1 SGHDN and CDR2 FVKESK. CDR3 in amino acids: CASSQGGYEQYF. The DNA of the CDR3 is TGTGCCAGCAGCCAAGGCGGGTACGAGCAGTACTTC.

The chain uses TRBV30 and TRBJ2-6; D is uncertain. V lost 3 bases to trimming and J lost 0 bases, with 6 bases between them. CDR3 size: 14 residues. Germline values: CDR1 GTSNPN, CDR2 SVGIG (reference sequence). CDR3: CAWRRSSGANVLTF. CDR3 DNA sequence: TGTGCCTGGAGAAGGAGCTCTGGGGCCAACGTCCTGACTTTC.

V usage is TRBV25-1 and J usage is TRBJ2-1; D might be TRBD1 or TRBD2, each matching 7 bases. CDR3 length: 17 residues. Looked up from germline, CDR1 is MGHDK and CDR2 is SYGVNS. V gave up 6 bases and J gave up 6 bases, with 24 bases separating them. The CDR3 reads CASSAPGGGRRGNEQFF. CDR3 bases: TGTGCCAGCAGCGCCCCAGGGGGGGGCAGGAGAGGCAATGAGCAGTTCTTC.

This chain connects TRBV4-2 to TRBJ1-2; D gene ambiguous. Trimming shortened V by 0 bases and J by 0 bases, and 11 bases separated the two germline ends. Germline CDR1 LGHNA, CDR2 YNFKEQ. The CDR3 extends over 16 amino acids. The CDR3 region has the DNA TGTGCCAGCAGCCAAGATCTTCAGCTAGCTAACTATGGCTACACCTTC. Translation: CASSQDLQLANYGYTF.

This clone was seen just once. The CDR3 reads CAISEAGVSGSSTDTQYF. The CDR3 DNA follows: TGTGCCATCAGTGAGGCGGGGGTCTCGGGATCTAGCACAGATACGCAGTATTTT. The V and J genes are TRBV10-3 and TRBJ2-3, with 7 bases identical to TRBD2. The CDR3 totals 18 residues. V lost 2 bases and J lost 0; bases outside the gene matches: 11. Germline V gives CDR1 ENHRY, CDR2 SYGVKD.

This clone was observed a few times. The V call is TRBV19, the J call TRBJ2-3, with D perhaps TRBD1 (6 bases). Per germline, CDR1 LNHDA and CDR2 SQIVND (reference sequence). The CDR3 totals 13 residues. The V gene lost 8 bases and the J gene lost 2 bases, with 11 bases spanning the gap. CDR3 amino acids: CASLDRLTDTQYF. The DNA for the CDR3 is TGTGCCAGTTTGGACAGACTCACAGATACGCAGTATTTT. The full variable domain, its missing parts supplied by reference TRBV19 and TRBJ2-3, is DGGITQSPKYLFRKEGQNVTLSCEQNLNHDAMYWYRQDPGQGLRLIYYSQIVNDFQKGDIAEGYSVSREKKESFPLTVTSAQKNPTAFYLCASLDRLTDTQYFGPGTRLTVL.

The genes are TRBV6-6 and TRBJ2-7; TRBD2 might be the D (5 bases). Per the germline V gene, CDR1 is MNHNY and CDR2 is SVGAGI (reference sequence). The CDR3 has 15 amino acids. V dropped 2 bases and J dropped 0 bases, with 11 bases sitting between them. The CDR3 sequence: CASSYDRGVSYEQYF. In DNA, the CDR3 is TGTGCCAGCAGTTACGATCGGGGTGTCTCCTACGAGCAGTACTTC.

The V and J genes are TRBV19 and TRBJ1-2; D is undetermined. CDR1 is LNHDA and CDR2 is SQIVND in the germline V gene (reference sequence). There are 14 residues in the CDR3. V lost 1 base, J lost 10 bases, and 16 bases lay in between. The CDR3 loop reads CASSIAPLAANYTF. For the CDR3, the DNA is TGTGCCAGTAGTATAGCCCCCCTTGCCGCGAACTACACCTTC.

The genes are TRBV4-2 and TRBJ2-7, with a possible D match to TRBD1 (6 bases). Germline CDR1 reads LGHNA; CDR2 reads YNFKEQ. V was shortened by 0 bases and J by 5 bases, with 20 bases between the two germline ends. CDR3 size: 17 residues. CDR3 in amino acids: CASSQDTRSGAPDEQYF. The CDR3, as DNA: TGTGCCAGCAGCCAAGACACCCGGTCAGGGGCTCCAGACGAGCAGTACTTC.

The CDR3 spells CASSWSPPTGVRDEKLFF. As DNA, the CDR3 is TGTGCCAGCAGTTGGAGTCCTCCGACAGGGGTTAGGGATGAAAAACTGTTTTTT. This sequence joins TRBV28 and TRBJ1-4; 8 nucleotides match TRBD1. V lost 4 bases and J lost 6; bases outside the gene matches: 16. CDR1 is MDHEN, CDR2 SYDVKM, per germline. This CDR3 is 18 amino acids long.

This chain connects TRBV27 to TRBJ2-5, with 11 nucleotides matching TRBD2. The CDR3 runs to 16 residues. Germline loops: CDR1 MNHEY, CDR2 SMNVEV (reference sequence). V lost 3 bases and J lost 3; bases outside the gene matches: 6. The CDR3 sequence is CASSFLAGGPKETQYF. CDR3 sequence (DNA): TGTGCCAGCAGTTTTCTAGCGGGAGGTCCTAAAGAGACCCAGTACTTC.

The chain carries TRBV9 and TRBJ2-1, with TRBD2 identical over 11 bases. Germline values: CDR1 SGDLS, CDR2 YYNGEE. The CDR3 extends over 16 amino acids. J was trimmed by 3 bases and V by 2 bases; bases with no gene match: 4. Here the CDR3 reads CASSVSGRVGYNEQFF. DNA of the CDR3: TGTGCCAGCAGCGTTAGCGGGAGGGTAGGCTACAATGAGCAGTTCTTC.

V usage is TRBV15 and J usage is TRBJ1-2, with 9 nucleotides matching TRBD1. The germline CDR1 and CDR2 sequences are LNHNV and YYDKDF (reference sequence). With 2 bases clipped from V and 6 bases from J, the junction kept 4 bases outside the gene matches. This CDR3 region has 14 residues. The CDR3 bases are TGTGCCACCAGCAGAACCGGGACAGGGAATGGCTACACCTTC. Translated, it gives CATSRTGTGNGYTF.

V is TRBV6-5 and J is TRBJ2-3, with D maybe TRBD1 (5 bases). With 7 bases removed from V and 1 base from J, the gap between germline ends came to 15 bases. The CDR3 covers 15 residues. CDR1 and CDR2 (germline): MNHEY, SVGAGI. The CDR3 sequence: CASKRGGHGTDTQYF. The CDR3 bases are TGTGCCAGCAAAAGGGGTGGGCACGGCACAGATACGCAGTATTTT.

J is TRBJ2-5 and V is TRBV4-1, with D perhaps matching TRBD1 or TRBD2 (5 bases each). Trimming cost V 2 bases and J 4 bases, with 17 bases left between them. Looked up from germline, CDR1 is MGHRA and CDR2 is YSYEKL. This CDR3 has 16 residues. The CDR3 spells CASSQLRLGDAETQYF. CDR3 nucleotides: TGCGCCAGCAGCCAACTTCGTCTCGGGGACGCAGAGACCCAGTACTTC.

The gene calls are TRBV2 and TRBJ1-1, with 7 bases identical to TRBD1. CDR3 length: 14 residues. Germline-derived CDR1 and CDR2 are SNHLY and FYNNEI. V trimming: 8 bases; J trimming: 1 base; junction bases outside the gene matches: 7. The CDR3 DNA sequence: TGTGCCAGCGGAGTACAGGGGAGGAACACTGAAGCTTTCTTT. It yields the protein CASGVQGRNTEAFF.

V and J are TRBV27 and TRBJ2-7; 8 nucleotides align to TRBD1. This CDR3 has 11 amino acids. J gave up 7 bases and V 10 bases, and 6 bases lay outside the gene matches. Germline assignment: CDR1 MNHEY and CDR2 SMNVEV (reference sequence). This chain's CDR3 is CATGHRGEQYF. In nucleotides, the CDR3 is TGTGCCACCGGGCACAGGGGGGAGCAGTACTTC.

CDR3 protein: CASSDLREPETQYF. CDR3 DNA: TGTGCCAGCAGTGACCTCAGGGAGCCAGAGACCCAGTACTTC. The genes are TRBV28 and TRBJ2-5; D tentatively reads TRBD1 or TRBD2 (5 bases each). This CDR3 is 14 amino acids long. The V and J ends lost 5 bases and 4 bases respectively, with 14 bases between them. The germline V gene encodes CDR1 MDHEN and CDR2 SYDVKM.